The 25 T cell receptor beta chains given below trace back to one sample, sequenced in a study of early T cells in non-severe SARS-CoV-2 infection. TCRdb recomputed calls from the 5' RACE reads with MiXCR, one row per CDR3 protein. In the table there are about 81,000 distinct CDR3 sequences, 5% to 7% of which are singletons. Sequencing input: whole blood. These receptors came from an adult who was a healthcare worker with PCR-confirmed SARS-CoV-2 infection or an uninfected control (not recorded which).

The sample holds many counts of this clonotype. The V gene is TRBV6-6, the J gene TRBJ2-1; 8 positions match TRBD2. This CDR3 region has 17 residues. Losses at the gene ends were 5 bases for V and 0 bases for J; bases not matched to a gene: 9. Germline CDR1 and CDR2: MNHNY and SVGAGI (reference sequence). The CDR3 nucleotides read TGTGCCAGCAGTCAGAGACCAGCGGGAGTCTCCTACAATGAGCAGTTCTTC. It specifies CASSQRPAGVSYNEQFF.

This clonotype showed up many times. CDR3 sequence (DNA): TGTGCCAGCAGTGAATGGACAGGGGTCGGCGAAAAACTGTTTTTT. This codes for CASSEWTGVGEKLFF. The V call is TRBV6-1, the J call TRBJ1-4; 9 bases align to TRBD1. V shed 2 bases and J 8 bases; nucleotides not matched to a gene: 6. Germline CDR1 MNHNS, CDR2 SASEGT. This CDR3 comprises 15 residues.

This clonotype has ten or more counts. The chain links TRBV9 to TRBJ2-1; possibly TRBD2 for D (5 bases). CDR1 and CDR2 from the germline V gene are SGDLS and YYNGEE. With 0 bases removed from V and 10 bases from J, the gap between germline ends came to 11 bases. The CDR3 is 13 amino acids. The CDR3 is CASSVGISVEQFF. The DNA for the CDR3 is TGTGCCAGCAGCGTAGGTATTAGCGTGGAGCAGTTCTTC.

This clonotype was detected ten times or more. CDR3 DNA sequence: TGTGCCAGCACAGGTGACAGCCCAGGAAACACCATATATTTT. Its translation: CASTGDSPGNTIYF. V is TRBV18 and J is TRBJ1-3; tentatively, D is TRBD1 (5 bases). Looked up from germline, CDR1 is KGHSH and CDR2 is LQKENI. With 8 bases removed from V and 4 bases from J, the gap between germline ends came to 15 bases. The CDR3 extends over 14 amino acids.

This clonotype was found many times. The chain is built from TRBV12-3 or TRBV12-4 and TRBJ1-3; D is unclear. This CDR3 region has 10 residues. The V end lost 11 bases, the J end lost 7 bases, and 9 bases lay between the germline ends. The DNA of the CDR3 is TGTGCCGGAGGGTGGAACACCATATATTTT. Translating gives CAGGWNTIYF.

This chain links TRBV10-2 with TRBJ2-3; 7 bases are shared with TRBD1. J was trimmed by 10 bases and V by 7 bases; bases with no gene match: 17. The CDR3 has 15 residues. Germline loops: CDR1 WSHSY, CDR2 SAAADI. In nucleotides, the CDR3 is TGCGCCAGCAAACGCGGACAGGCCGGATTTGGTCCGCAGTATTTT. Translation gives CASKRGQAGFGPQYF.

This clonotype has a handful of counts. This sequence joins TRBV3-1 and TRBJ2-4; 9 nucleotides line up with TRBD1. Germline loops: CDR1 LGHDT, CDR2 YNNKEL (reference sequence). The CDR3 covers 12 residues. The V gene end was trimmed by 4 bases and the J gene end by 12 bases; junction bases not matched to a gene: 4. The CDR3 reads CASSRRDRDQYF. The CDR3 DNA sequence: TGTGCCAGCAGCCGAAGGGACAGGGATCAGTACTTC.

This clonotype was detected only a few times. This chain connects TRBV12-5 to TRBJ2-7; D is ambiguous. This CDR3 comprises 10 residues. Germline V lookup: CDR1 LGHNT, CDR2 FRNRAP. The ends were cut back, 8 bases at V and 4 bases at J, with 6 bases in the middle. The chain's CDR3 is CASFGYEQYF. The CDR3 DNA reads TGTGCTAGTTTTGGTTACGAGCAGTACTTC.

This clonotype was found many times. The chain employs TRBV7-9 and TRBJ2-2, with TRBD1 matching over 9 bases. The V and J ends lost 5 bases and 3 bases, in that order; junction bases with no gene match: 4. Germline CDR1 SEHNR, CDR2 FQNEAQ (reference sequence). The CDR3 extends over 15 amino acids. CDR3 bases: TGTGCCAGCAGCCACCGGGACAGGGACACCGGGGAGCTGTTTTTT. This translates into CASSHRDRDTGELFF.

This clonotype was seen repeatedly, ten times or more. The J gene is TRBJ1-1, the V gene TRBV29-1, with 12 bases lining up with TRBD1. CDR3 length: 17 residues. The V gene's germline CDR1 is SQVTM and CDR2 ANQGSEA. Trimming removed 6 bases from V and 0 bases from J; junction bases left unmatched: 11. CDR3: CSVSYRDRGRMNTEAFF. The CDR3 coding sequence is TGCAGCGTGTCCTACCGGGACAGGGGGCGAATGAACACTGAAGCTTTCTTT.

This clonotype has a single count. A much more abundant neighbour one base away suggests this may be a read error. V gene TRBV10-2 combines with J gene TRBJ2-3; 13 nucleotides match TRBD2. The CDR3 extends over 15 amino acids. Germline loops: CDR1 WSHSY, CDR2 SAAADI. V shed 10 bases and J 4 bases; nucleotides not matched to a gene: 8. In DNA, the CDR3 is TGCGCCATCGGCCTACTAGCGGGGGGGTCAGATACGCAGTATTTT. This translates into CAIGLLAGGSDTQYF.

The V call is TRBV5-1, the J call TRBJ2-1; D remains ambiguous. The V gene's germline CDR1 is SGHRS and CDR2 YFSETQ. V was trimmed by 0 bases and J by 8 bases, leaving 9 bases between them. CDR3 size: 13 residues. DNA for the CDR3: TGCGCCAGCAGCTTGGTTGGAGAGTATGAGCAGTTCTTC. This sequence encodes CASSLVGEYEQFF.

In this sample, this clonotype turned up many times. The chain combines TRBV7-8 with TRBJ2-1, with TRBD2 matching over 9 bases. Germline V gene data show CDR1 as SGHVS and CDR2 as FQNEAQ. The V gene end was trimmed by 4 bases and the J gene end by 5 bases; junction bases not matched to a gene: 6. The CDR3 consists of 15 residues. Written as DNA, the CDR3 is TGTGCCAGCAGCTCCTTGGTAGCGGGAGACAATGAGCAGTTCTTC. It encodes CASSSLVAGDNEQFF.

This clonotype was seen a few times. The V call is TRBV19, the J call TRBJ1-5; D unclear. The V gene's germline CDR1 is LNHDA and CDR2 SQIVND (reference sequence). The CDR3 loop spans 14 amino acids. The V end lost 6 bases, the J end lost 6 bases, and 15 bases lay between the germline ends. CDR3 in DNA: TGTGCCAGTAGACCAACAACCTCGTTTCAGCCCCAGCATTTT. It is translated as CASRPTTSFQPQHF.

This clonotype was detected many times. The J gene is TRBJ1-2, the V gene TRBV12-3 or TRBV12-4, with D maybe TRBD1 (6 bases). Trimming took 5 bases from V and 4 from J, leaving 14 bases between them. The CDR3 consists of 14 residues. The CDR3: CASSPDRQAYGYTF. DNA of the CDR3: TGTGCCAGCAGTCCTGATCGACAGGCCTATGGCTACACCTTC.

The rearrangement joins TRBV29-1 to TRBJ2-1, with D uncertain. CDR1 SQVTM and CDR2 ANQGSEA come from the germline V gene. V was trimmed by 1 base and J by 12 bases, leaving 10 bases between them. This CDR3 region has 11 residues. In nucleotides, the CDR3 is TGCAGCGTTGAAGTAAGAAGGGCGCAGTTCTTC. Residues: CSVEVRRAQFF.

This clonotype was recorded a few times. The CDR3 DNA follows: TGCAGTGCTAGAGACAGCGGGGCCGCCTACGAGCAGTACTTC. This sequence encodes CSARDSGAAYEQYF. The chain carries TRBV20-1 and TRBJ2-7; 7 nucleotides agree with TRBD2. The CDR3 contains 14 residues. With V trimmed by 0 bases and J by 2 bases, 4 bases remained unmatched. Germline assignment: CDR1 DFQATT and CDR2 SNEGSKA (reference sequence).

This clonotype came up a few times. Here the CDR3 reads CASSLPSGSYEQYF. CDR3 in DNA: TGTGCCAGCAGCTTACCTAGCGGATCCTACGAGCAGTACTTC. The J gene is TRBJ2-7, the V gene TRBV7-9; TRBD2 agrees at 7 bases. Germline trimming cut 2 bases from V and 1 base from J; bases unmatched to any gene: 2. From germline, CDR1 is SEHNR and CDR2 FQNEAQ (reference sequence). The length of the CDR3 is 14 residues. Based on the CDR3 plus reference TRBV7-9 and TRBJ2-7, the full variable domain is DTGVSQNPRHKITKRGQNVTFRCDPISEHNRLYWYRQTLGQGPEFLTYFQNEAQLEKSRLLSDRFSAERPKGSFSTLEIQRTEQGDSAMYLCASSLPSGSYEQYFGPGTRLTVT.

This clonotype has just a few counts. The chain has TRBV14 and TRBJ2-6, with D tentatively TRBD1 (5 bases). Trimming cost V 4 bases and J 0 bases, with 10 bases left between them. The germline CDR1 and CDR2 sequences are SGHDN and FVKESK. This CDR3 has 16 amino acids. CDR3 DNA sequence: TGTGCCAGCAGCCGAGGACACCACTCTGGGGCCAACGTCCTGACTTTC. Its translation: CASSRGHHSGANVLTF.

This clonotype occurred many times. The chain carries TRBV20-1 and TRBJ1-1, with D possibly matching TRBD1 (5 bases). CDR1 is DFQATT, CDR2 SNEGSKA, per germline (reference sequence). The CDR3 is 12 amino acids. V was shortened by 5 bases and J by 3 bases, with 10 bases between the two germline ends. CDR3 bases: TGCAGTGCTTCAAAAGGGGACACTGAAGCTTTCTTT. Translating it yields CSASKGDTEAFF.

This clonotype was counted only a few times. This chain connects TRBV10-3 to TRBJ1-4; no firm D call. Trimming stripped 4 bases from V and 6 bases from J, with 6 bases between. The CDR3 is made up of 12 amino acids. In germline, CDR1 is ENHRY, CDR2 SYGVKD. CDR3 nucleotides: TGTGCCATCAGTGCCGGTTATGAAAAACTGTTTTTT. Protein product: CAISAGYEKLFF.

At least ten counts were recorded for this clonotype. The CDR3 nucleotides read TGTGCCAGTAGTATATCCCACTTCGCCGGGGAGCTGTTTTTT. Its translation: CASSISHFAGELFF. The chain recombines TRBV19 with TRBJ2-2, with D hard to call. The CDR3 is 14 residues long. Germline values: CDR1 LNHDA, CDR2 SQIVND (reference sequence). Trimming stripped 2 bases from V and 6 bases from J, with 10 bases between.

Regarding this clonotype: With a much larger clone just one base away, this may be a read error. Since the CDR3 does not end with the conserved phenylalanine or tryptophan, this likely comes from a read error. The chain links TRBV7-6 to TRBJ2-7, with a possible D match to TRBD2 (6 bases). The CDR3 extends over 14 amino acids. V gave up 3 bases and J gave up 2 bases, with 11 bases separating them. The germline V gene encodes CDR1 SGHVS and CDR2 FNYEAQ. The DNA for the CDR3 is TGTGCCAGCAGCTTGAGGGGAGGCCCCTACGAGCAGTACTCC. It encodes CASSLRGGPYEQYS.

The table lists this clonotype with a few counts. CDR3: CAISVGVQGDSPLHF. CDR3 coding DNA: TGTGCCATCAGTGTTGGGGTGCAGGGCGATTCACCCCTCCACTTT. The chain is built from TRBV10-3 and TRBJ1-6, with D possibly being TRBD1 (5 bases). There are 15 residues in the CDR3. Germline V gene lookup returns CDR1 ENHRY and CDR2 SYGVKD. Trimming pared 4 bases from V and 8 bases from J, leaving 15 bases between.

The chain's CDR3 is CASTGDGLTLSNQPQHF. CDR3 bases: TGTGCCAGCACGGGGGACGGCCTTACCTTAAGCAATCAGCCCCAGCATTTT. The chain joins TRBV6-1 to TRBJ1-5; D possibly corresponds to TRBD1 (5 bases). CDR1 is MNHNS, CDR2 SASEGT, per germline. The ends were cut back, 7 bases at V and 1 base at J, with 20 bases in the middle. This CDR3 contains 17 residues.